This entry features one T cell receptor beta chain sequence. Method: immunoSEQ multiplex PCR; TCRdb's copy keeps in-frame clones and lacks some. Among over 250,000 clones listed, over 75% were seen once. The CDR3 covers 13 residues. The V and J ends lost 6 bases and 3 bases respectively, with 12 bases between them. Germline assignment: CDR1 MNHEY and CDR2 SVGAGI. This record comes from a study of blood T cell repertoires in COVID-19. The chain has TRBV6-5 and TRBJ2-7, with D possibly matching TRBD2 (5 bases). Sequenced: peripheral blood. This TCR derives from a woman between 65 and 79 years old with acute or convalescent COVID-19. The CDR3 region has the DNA TGTGCCAGCAGGAGTAGCGCGAACTACGAGCAGTACTTC. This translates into CASRSSANYEQYF.